This T cell receptor (beta chain) was captured in a study of tumor-infiltrating lymphocytes in primary liver carcinoma. Unsorted bulk tissue (roughly 19-31 mg) underwent RNA and DNA co-extraction. TCR beta cDNA was prepared out of 500 ng total RNA by means of a constant-region primer. Slightly modified ARM-PCR with three nested multiplex PCR rounds yielded TCR beta libraries. TRBV1-TRBV30 forward primers and a C-beta reverse primer were used in the first two PCR rounds, which each ran for ten to eleven cycles. Via MiXCR, TCRdb re-called the multiplex PCR reads, giving one row per CDR3 protein. The sample carries around 25,000 distinct CDR3 sequences, approximately 80% recorded once. This clonotype was seen many times. Germline-derived CDR1 and CDR2 are MNHEY and SVGEGT. V lost 7 bases and J 3 bases, leaving 16 bases between the germline ends. This CDR3 spans 14 amino acids.

Sequencing input: liver tumor tissue from sampling region 5. Documented subset: tumor region T5, tumor centre. The J gene is TRBJ2-7, the V gene TRBV6-2 or TRBV6-3; TRBD2 is a possible D gene (5 bases). This clonotype was obtained from a woman in her twenties or thirties with primary liver carcinoma and hepatitis B virus infection. The CDR3 is CASKNPSGNYEQYF. CDR3 nucleotides: TGTGCCAGCAAGAACCCTTCCGGGAACTACGAGCAGTACTTC.